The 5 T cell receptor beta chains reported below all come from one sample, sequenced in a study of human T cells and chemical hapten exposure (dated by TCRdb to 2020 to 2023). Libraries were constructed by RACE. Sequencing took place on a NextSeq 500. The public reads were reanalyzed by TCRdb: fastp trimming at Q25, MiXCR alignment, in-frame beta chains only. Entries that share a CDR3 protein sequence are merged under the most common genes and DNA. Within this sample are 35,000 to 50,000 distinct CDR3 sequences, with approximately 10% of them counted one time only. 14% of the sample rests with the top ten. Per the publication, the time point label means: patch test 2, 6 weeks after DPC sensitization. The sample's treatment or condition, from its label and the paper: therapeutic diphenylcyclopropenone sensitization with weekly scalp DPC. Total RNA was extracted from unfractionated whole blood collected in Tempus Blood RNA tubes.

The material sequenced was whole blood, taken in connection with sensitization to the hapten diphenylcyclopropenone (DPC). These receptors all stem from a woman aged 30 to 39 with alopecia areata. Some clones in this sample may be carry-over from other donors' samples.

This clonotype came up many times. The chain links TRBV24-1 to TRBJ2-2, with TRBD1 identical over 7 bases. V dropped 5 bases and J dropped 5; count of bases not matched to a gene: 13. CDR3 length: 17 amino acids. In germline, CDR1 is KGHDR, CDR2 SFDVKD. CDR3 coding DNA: TGTGCCACCAGTGCCAAATACAGGGGAAGTAGTACCGGGGAGCTGTTTTTT. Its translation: CATSAKYRGSSTGELFF.

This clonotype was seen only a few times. The CDR3, as DNA: TGCAGCGTAACTCCAACAGGGGATAGAAACATTCAGTACTTC. Its translation is CSVTPTGDRNIQYF. J is TRBJ2-4 and V is TRBV29-1; 7 positions agree with TRBD1. After removal of 6 bases from V and 6 bases from J, the junction contained 11 bases not matched to a gene. CDR1 and CDR2 (germline): SQVTM, ANQGSEA. This CDR3 has 14 amino acids. The full variable domain, its missing parts supplied by reference TRBV29-1 and TRBJ2-4, is SAVISQKPSRDICQRGTSLTIQCQVDSQVTMMFWYRQQPGQSLTLIATANQGSEATYESGFVIDKFPISRPNLTFSTLTVSNMSPEDSSIYLCSVTPTGDRNIQYFGAGTRLSVL.

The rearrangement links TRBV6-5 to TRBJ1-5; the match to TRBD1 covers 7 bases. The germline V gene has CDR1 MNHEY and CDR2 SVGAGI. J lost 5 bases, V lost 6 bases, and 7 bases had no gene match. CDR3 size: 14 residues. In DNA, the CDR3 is TGTGCCAGCAGGGAGTCAGGGGGAGATCAGCCCCAGCATTTT. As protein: CASRESGGDQPQHF.

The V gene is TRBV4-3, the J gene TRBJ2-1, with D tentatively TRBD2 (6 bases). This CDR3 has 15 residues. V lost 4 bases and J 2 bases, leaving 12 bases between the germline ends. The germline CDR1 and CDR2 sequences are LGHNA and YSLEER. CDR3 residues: CASSRGSSAYNEQFF. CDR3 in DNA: TGCGCCAGCAGCCGGGGATCTAGCGCCTACAATGAGCAGTTCTTC.

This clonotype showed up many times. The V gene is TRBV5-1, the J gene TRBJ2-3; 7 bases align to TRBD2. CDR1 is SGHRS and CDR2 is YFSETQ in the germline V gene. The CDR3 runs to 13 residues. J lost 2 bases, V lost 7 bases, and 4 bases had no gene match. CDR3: CASGREPTDTQYF. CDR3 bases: TGCGCCAGCGGGAGGGAACCCACAGATACGCAGTATTTT.